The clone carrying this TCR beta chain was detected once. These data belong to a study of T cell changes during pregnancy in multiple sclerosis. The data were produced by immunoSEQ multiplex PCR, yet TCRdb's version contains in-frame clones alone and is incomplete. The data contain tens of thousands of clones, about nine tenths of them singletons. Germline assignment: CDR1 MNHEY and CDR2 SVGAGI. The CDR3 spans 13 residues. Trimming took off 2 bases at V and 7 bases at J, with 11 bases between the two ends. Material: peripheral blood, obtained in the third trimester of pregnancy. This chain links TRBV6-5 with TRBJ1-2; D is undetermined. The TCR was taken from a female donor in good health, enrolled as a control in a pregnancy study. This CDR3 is CASSYDWPRGYTF. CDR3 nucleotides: TGTGCCAGCAGTTACGACTGGCCTCGTGGCTACACCTTC.